This T cell receptor (beta chain) was captured by sequencing in a study of a mutant IDH1 vaccine in newly diagnosed glioma. Findings of the study overall: A vaccine-induced immune response developed in around 92% of the patients.

Regarding time point: week 5, during vaccination. Doses consisted of 300 ug of mutant IDH1 20-mer peptide each, paired with topical imiquimod. TCRdb keeps only in-frame clones here, not all; method: immunoSEQ multiplex PCR. The sample records around 58,000 clones, approximately 82% being singletons. Turning to this clone: The antigen is undetermined.

This CDR3 is built from 14 residues. Per the germline V gene, CDR1 is MNHNY and CDR2 is SVGAGI (reference sequence). The V and J ends lost 3 bases and 3 bases respectively, with 9 bases between them. Here the sequenced sample was PBMCs, taken from a glioma patient whose treatment included an IDH1 peptide vaccine. The genes are TRBV6-6 and TRBJ1-5; D is ambiguous. The source of this sequence is a man aged 25-45 years with glioma. The CDR3 reads CASSYGSDNQPQHF. CDR3 bases: TGTGCCAGCAGTTATGGGTCAGACAATCAGCCCCAGCATTTT.